The T cell receptor beta chain described here comes from a study of blood T cell repertoires in COVID-19. About the research overall: Sites across the United States, Italy and Spain contributed samples from acute and convalescent COVID-19. In each case, the material was cDNA or gDNA derived from T cells, B-cell-depleted T cells, or PBMCs.

The CDR3 extends over 16 amino acids. Trimming took 4 bases from V and 4 from J; bases not matched to a gene: 12. The germline CDR1 and CDR2 sequences are KGHSH and LQKENI. In the authors' workflow: By means of reference gene primer amplification, nucleated cell counts were estimated. Profiling relied on immunoSEQ multiplex PCR, and the TCRdb table lists in-frame clones only, not all of them. V and J calls plus clone size are reproduced from that table; the DNA served to infer D and trimming. The table records around 210,000 clones, about 79% of them present only once. Sample: peripheral blood. The chain uses TRBV18 and TRBJ1-2; TRBD1 matches 7 bases. The sequence came from a human donor in a cohort sampled during active COVID-19. Here the CDR3 reads CASSQLRDRDRYGYTF. DNA for the CDR3: TGTGCCAGCTCACAGCTCCGGGACAGAGACCGCTATGGCTACACCTTC.